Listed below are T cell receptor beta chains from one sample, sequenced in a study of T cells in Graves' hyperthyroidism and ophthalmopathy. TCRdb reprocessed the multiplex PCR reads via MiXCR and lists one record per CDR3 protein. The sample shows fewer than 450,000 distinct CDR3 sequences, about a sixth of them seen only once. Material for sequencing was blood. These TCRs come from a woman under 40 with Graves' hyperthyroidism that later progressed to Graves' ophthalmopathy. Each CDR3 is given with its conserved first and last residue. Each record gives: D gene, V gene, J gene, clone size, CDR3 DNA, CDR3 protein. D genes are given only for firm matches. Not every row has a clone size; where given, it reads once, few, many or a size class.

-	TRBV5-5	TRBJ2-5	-	TGTGCCAGCAGCTTCCCGGCAGGCCAAGAGACCCAGTACTTC	CASSFPAGQETQYF
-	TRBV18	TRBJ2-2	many	TGTGCCAGCTCACCAAACGCCCCCGGGGAGCTGTTTTTT	CASSPNAPGELFF
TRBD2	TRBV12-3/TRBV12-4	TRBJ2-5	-	TGTGCCAGCAGACTTACTAGCGACTCAGAGACCCAGTACTTC	CASRLTSDSETQYF
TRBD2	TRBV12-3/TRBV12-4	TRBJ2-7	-	TGTGCCAGCAGTTCCTGGCGGGAGGGGACATACGAGCAGTACTTC	CASSSWREGTYEQYF
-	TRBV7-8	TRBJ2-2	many	TGTGCCAGCAGCTTAGTCCGAGCTCCCGGGGAGCTGTTTTTT	CASSLVRAPGELFF
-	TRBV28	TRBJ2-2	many	TGTGCCAGCAGTTTACGTTCGGTGAACACCGGGGAGCTGTTTTTT	CASSLRSVNTGELFF
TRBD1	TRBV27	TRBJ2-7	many	TGTGCCAGCAGTTGGGGACAGGGAAGGGCTAACTACGAGCAGTACTTC	CASSWGQGRANYEQYF
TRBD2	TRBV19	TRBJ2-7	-	TGTGCCAGTAGTATGGGACTAGCGGGAGGGCCCTACGAGCAGTACTTC	CASSMGLAGGPYEQYF
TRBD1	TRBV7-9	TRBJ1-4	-	TGTGCCAGCAGCGTATTTCAGGGGGGTGCAACTAATGAAAAACTGTTTTTT	CASSVFQGGATNEKLFF
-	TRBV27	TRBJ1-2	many	TGTGCCAGCAGTTTAAACAGCCAGGCGATCTATGGCTACACCTTC	CASSLNSQAIYGYTF
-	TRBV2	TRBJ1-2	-	TGTGCCAGCCCGGGTGACCGTTCCTATGGCTACACCTTC	CASPGDRSYGYTF
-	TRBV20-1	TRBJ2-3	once	TGCAGTGCTATACCCCCAGACGGAAGCACAGATACGCAGTATTTT	CSAIPPDGSTDTQYF
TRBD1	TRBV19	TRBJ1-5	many	TGTGCCAGTAGTATGACAGGGGTCAATCAGCCCCAGCATTTT	CASSMTGVNQPQHF
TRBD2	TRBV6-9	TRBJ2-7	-	TGTGCCGGCAGTTACCCCGGACTAGCGGGAGAGCTCGAGCAGTACTTC	CAGSYPGLAGELEQYF
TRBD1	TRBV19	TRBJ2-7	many	TGTGCCAGTAGTGGGACAGGGGATTACTACGAGCAGTACTTC	CASSGTGDYYEQYF
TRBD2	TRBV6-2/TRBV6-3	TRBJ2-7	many	TGTGCCAGCAGTTACTCAAGGACTAGCGACTCCTACGAGCAGTACTTC	CASSYSRTSDSYEQYF
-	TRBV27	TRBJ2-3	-	TGTGCCAGCAGTTTATGGGGTTCAGATACGCAGTATTTT	CASSLWGSDTQYF
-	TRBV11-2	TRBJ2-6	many	TGTGCCAGCAGCTTAAGTGGGGGGATAGCCGGGGCCAACGTCCTGACTTTC	CASSLSGGIAGANVLTF
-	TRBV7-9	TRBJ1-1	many	TGTGCCAGCAGCTTAAGTGCGTGGGACACTGAAGCTTTCTTT	CASSLSAWDTEAFF
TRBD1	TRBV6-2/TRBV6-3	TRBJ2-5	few	TGTGCCAGCAGTCCAGGACAGGAGGTCGAGACCCAGTACTTC	CASSPGQEVETQYF
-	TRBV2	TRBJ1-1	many	TGTGCCAGCAGCTACGACAGGTACACTGAAGCTTTCTTT	CASSYDRYTEAFF
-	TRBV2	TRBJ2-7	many	TGTGCCAGCAGTGAGGCTCGGTTGGGGGAGCAGTACTTC	CASSEARLGEQYF
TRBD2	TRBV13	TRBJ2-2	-	TGTGCCAGCAGCAAAGGGACTAGCGGCCACACCGGGGAGCTGTTTTTT	CASSKGTSGHTGELFF
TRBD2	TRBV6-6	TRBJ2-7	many	TGTGCCAGCAGTTACCGAACCGGGACTAGCGGACCCTACGAGCAGTACTTC	CASSYRTGTSGPYEQYF
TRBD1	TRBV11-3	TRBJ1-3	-	TGTGCCAGCAGCCATGGGACAGGGGGAACTGGAAACACCATATATTTT	CASSHGTGGTGNTIYF
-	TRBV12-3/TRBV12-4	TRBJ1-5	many	TGTGCCAGCAGGGGGGGCACTAGCAATCAGCCCCAGCATTTT	CASRGGTSNQPQHF
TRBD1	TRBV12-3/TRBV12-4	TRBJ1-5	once	TGTGCCAGCAGACAGTTTAGTTTGGGACAGGGGGGGCAGCCCCAGCATTTT	CASRQFSLGQGGQPQHF
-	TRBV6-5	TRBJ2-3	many	TGTGCCAGCAGTTACATCGGACCCCGCTCAGATACGCAGTATTTT	CASSYIGPRSDTQYF
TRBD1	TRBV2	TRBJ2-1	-	TGTGCCAGTATAAGCCTTGGGGACAGACAGTTCTTC	CASISLGDRQFF
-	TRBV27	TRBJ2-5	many	TGTGCCAGCAGTCAAGTATATATTGGGGAGACCCAGTACTTC	CASSQVYIGETQYF
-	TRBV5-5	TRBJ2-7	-	TGTGCCAGCAGCTTGGCCATCGAGCAGTACTTC	CASSLAIEQYF
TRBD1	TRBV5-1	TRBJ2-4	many	TGCGCCAGCAGCCCTCTCAGGGGGACGGCCAAAAACATTCAGTACTTC	CASSPLRGTAKNIQYF
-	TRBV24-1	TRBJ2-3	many	TGTGCCACCAGTGATTCACAGACAATCACAGATACGCAGTATTTT	CATSDSQTITDTQYF
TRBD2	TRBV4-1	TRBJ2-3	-	TGCGCCAGCAGCCAAGAGACCCTAGCGGGGGGTACAGATACGCAGTATTTT	CASSQETLAGGTDTQYF
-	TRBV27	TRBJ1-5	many	TGTGCCAGCAGTTTAATTGGCGGTCACAATCAGCCCCAGCATTTT	CASSLIGGHNQPQHF
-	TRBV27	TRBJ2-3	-	TGTGCCAGCAGGGGCGAGTACCGAGGAGATACGCAGTATTTT	CASRGEYRGDTQYF
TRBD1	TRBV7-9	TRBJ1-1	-	TGTGCCAGCAGCCAGGACAGGGGGCTTTTTGTAGACACTGAAGCTTTCTTT	CASSQDRGLFVDTEAFF
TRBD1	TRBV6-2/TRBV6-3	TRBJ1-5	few	TGTGCCAGCAGACGGACAGGGAGGAATCAGCCCCAGCATTTT	CASRRTGRNQPQHF
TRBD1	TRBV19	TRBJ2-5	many	TGTGCCAGTAGTATGACAGGGATAACCCAAGAGACCCAGTACTTC	CASSMTGITQETQYF
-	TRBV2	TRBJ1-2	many	TGTGCCAGCATTATGACACGGACGGGCTACACCTTC	CASIMTRTGYTF
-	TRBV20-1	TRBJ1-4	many	TGCAGTGCCCGAGACGCAGGGGCTGATGAAAAACTGTTTTTT	CSARDAGADEKLFF
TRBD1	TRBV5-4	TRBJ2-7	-	TGTGCCAGCAGCCCTGGGGGGACAGGGGATTATGAGCAGTACTTC	CASSPGGTGDYEQYF